The 16 T cell receptor beta chains in this list originate from one sample, sequenced in a study of blood T cell repertoires in COVID-19. Sequencing used immunoSEQ multiplex PCR; TCRdb keeps in-frame clones, though not all of them. The profile shows fewer than 130,000 clones, about three quarters of them singletons. The source material was peripheral blood. These receptors were collected from a man older than 75 with acute or convalescent COVID-19.

The gene calls are TRBV28 and TRBJ2-7; D is unresolved. Germline lookup yields CDR1 MDHEN and CDR2 SYDVKM. The CDR3 loop spans 13 amino acids. Trimming took off 7 bases at V and 6 bases at J, with 16 bases between the two ends. The DNA of the CDR3 is TGTGCCAGCAAGCGACGTAGCCCTTCCGAGCAGTACTTC. Residues: CASKRRSPSEQYF.

This sequence joins TRBV28 and TRBJ1-5; maybe TRBD1 (6 bases). Trimming shortened V by 10 bases and J by 6 bases, and 22 bases separated the two germline ends. There are 15 residues in the CDR3. Germline CDR1 and CDR2: MDHEN and SYDVKM. CDR3 nucleotides: TGTGCCACCGAGTCCCCCGCAGGGGTGGGTCAGCCCCAGCATTTT. This sequence encodes CATESPAGVGQPQHF.

J is TRBJ2-7 and V is TRBV5-1; D not resolved. The germline CDR1 and CDR2 sequences are SGHRS and YFSETQ. There are 13 residues in the CDR3. V was trimmed by 0 bases and J by 3 bases, leaving 7 bases between them. DNA of the CDR3: TGCGCCAGCAGCTTGGGGGCTAACTACGAGCAGTACTTC. This encodes CASSLGANYEQYF.

The chain uses TRBV5-4 and TRBJ1-2; 7 bases fit TRBD1. The CDR3 runs 15 residues. Germline V gene sequence: CDR1 SGHNT, CDR2 YYREEE (reference sequence). V lost 1 base and J lost 3; bases outside the gene matches: 6. The CDR3 loop is CASSLKTGSDYGYTF. In DNA, the CDR3 is TGTGCCAGCAGCTTGAAGACAGGGTCGGACTATGGCTACACCTTC.

This clone has a handful of counts. The chain couples TRBV27 to TRBJ1-4; D is undetermined. V was clipped by 3 bases and J by 7 bases, with 9 bases between them. This CDR3 region has 13 residues. The germline V gene has CDR1 MNHEY and CDR2 SMNVEV (reference sequence). Written as DNA, the CDR3 is TGTGCCAGCAGTTTGTGGGGAGGTGAAAAACTGTTTTTT. It yields the protein CASSLWGGEKLFF.

The rearrangement joins TRBV7-2 to TRBJ1-5; D ambiguous. CDR3 length: 14 residues. Germline assignment: CDR1 SGHTA and CDR2 FQGNSA. V lost 3 bases and J lost 7, with 13 bases in between. CDR3 sequence reads: CASSLERVYQPQHF. CDR3 coding DNA: TGTGCCAGCAGCTTGGAACGGGTGTACCAGCCCCAGCATTTT.

CDR3 nucleotides: TGCGCCAGCAGCCAAGGGGAGAACTCTGGGGCCAACGTCCTGACTTTC. Encoded protein: CASSQGENSGANVLTF. V and J are TRBV4-3 and TRBJ2-6, with a possible D match to TRBD2 (5 bases). The CDR3 runs to 16 residues. Trimming took 1 base from V and 0 from J, leaving 7 bases between them. Germline CDR1 reads LGHNA; CDR2 reads YSLEER.

The J gene is TRBJ1-1, the V gene TRBV7-8; TRBD1 agrees at 7 bases. Per the germline V gene, CDR1 is SGHVS and CDR2 is FQNEAQ. V was clipped by 5 bases and J by 14 bases; unmatched bases: 14. The CDR3 has 13 amino acids. The CDR3 loop reads CASSIPTGVGWFF. CDR3 nucleotide sequence: TGTGCCAGCAGCATTCCTACAGGGGTTGGCTGGTTCTTT.

In nucleotides, the CDR3 is TGTGCCAGCAGCCGAACAGGCCTCGGGGAGCTGTTTTTT. It codes for CASSRTGLGELFF. The J gene is TRBJ2-2, the V gene TRBV11-3, with D maybe TRBD1 (5 bases). The germline gives CDR1 SGHNT, CDR2 YENEEA. The CDR3 contains 13 residues. Trimming removed 5 bases from V and 7 bases from J, with 11 bases in between.

The CDR3 DNA reads TGTGCCAGCAGCCCGGGTCTAAACACTGAAGCTTTCTTT. This gives the protein CASSPGLNTEAFF. The rearrangement joins TRBV9 to TRBJ1-1; D is unresolved. V was clipped by 4 bases and J by 2 bases, with 9 bases between them. CDR1 is SGDLS and CDR2 is YYNGEE in the germline V gene. The CDR3 runs 13 residues. Looking up the rest from reference TRBV9 and TRBJ1-1 gives the full variable domain: DSGVTQTPKHLITATGQRVTLRCSPRSGDLSVYWYQQSLDQGLQFLIQYYNGEERAKGNILERFSAQQFPDLHSELNLSSLELGDSALYFCASSPGLNTEAFFGQGTRLTVV.

This rearrangement joins TRBV28 to TRBJ2-6; 9 bases agree with TRBD1. The germline V gene has CDR1 MDHEN and CDR2 SYDVKM. The CDR3 has 15 residues. V was clipped by 7 bases and J by 2 bases; unmatched bases: 3. CDR3 in DNA: TGTGCCAGCACCACAGGGGGCGCTGGGGCCAACGTCCTGACTTTC. This translates into CASTTGGAGANVLTF.

The CDR3 DNA is TGCAGCGTTGAACGGCGACAGGGGGCCGGCTACACCTTC. Its protein product is CSVERRQGAGYTF. This sequence joins TRBV29-1 and TRBJ1-2; 10 bases are a match to TRBD1. Germline CDR1 SQVTM, CDR2 ANQGSEA. The CDR3 totals 13 residues. The J segment lost 8 bases and the V segment lost 2 bases, leaving 5 bases of the junction unmatched.

This clone was observed once. The chain recombines TRBV19 with TRBJ1-1, with 11 bases identical to TRBD1. Germline-derived CDR1 and CDR2 are LNHDA and SQIVND (reference sequence). CDR3 size: 13 residues. Trimming took 8 bases from V and 10 from J; bases not matched to a gene: 9. CDR3 amino acids: CASSDRGRRGAFF. In DNA, the CDR3 is TGTGCCAGTTCGGACAGGGGGCGGCGGGGAGCTTTCTTT.

The CDR3 DNA reads TGTGCCAGTCGGGGGAGTAATGGCAATCAGCCCCAGCATTTT. Amino acid sequence: CASRGSNGNQPQHF. The chain has TRBV19 and TRBJ1-5, with D tentatively TRBD1 (5 bases). With 8 bases removed from V and 2 bases from J, the gap between germline ends came to 13 bases. The CDR3 has 14 amino acids. The germline V gene has CDR1 LNHDA and CDR2 SQIVND (reference sequence).

This clone was counted once. The chain joins TRBV9 to TRBJ2-1; 10 bases match TRBD2. With V trimmed by 0 bases and J by 9 bases, 6 bases remained unmatched. This CDR3 has 15 residues. Germline V gene lookup returns CDR1 SGDLS and CDR2 YYNGEE. Written as DNA, the CDR3 is TGTGCCAGCAGCGTAGATCTAGCGGGAGTTGGTGAGCAGTTCTTC. Residues: CASSVDLAGVGEQFF.

The rearrangement uses TRBV2 and TRBJ2-5; the D gene is possibly TRBD1 (6 bases). Trimming removed 7 bases from V and 2 bases from J, with 11 bases in between. Germline assignment: CDR1 SNHLY and CDR2 FYNNEI. CDR3 length: 13 residues. This CDR3 is CASTGTRQETQYF. CDR3 in DNA: TGTGCCAGCACTGGGACAAGGCAAGAGACCCAGTACTTC.